This TCR beta chain stems from a study of blood T cell repertoires in COVID-19. Study summary: COVID-19 samples from acute and convalescent phases originated in the United States, Italy and Spain. In each case, the material was cDNA or gDNA derived from T cells, B-cell-depleted T cells, or PBMCs.

The CDR3 runs 14 residues. Trimming shortened V by 7 bases and J by 1 base, and 11 bases separated the two germline ends. Germline V gene data show CDR1 as LNHDA and CDR2 as SQIVND (reference sequence). Participant ages covered about 18 to 100 years across 24 US areas. Those designated as exposed participants met a COVID-19 case within 2 weeks before study entry. Assay: immunoSEQ multiplex PCR; the TCRdb copy retains only in-frame clones and omits some. Of more than 300,000 clones in the sample, approximately 90% were seen once. The sequenced sample was PBMCs or T cells enriched from blood (not recorded which). The chain couples TRBV19 to TRBJ1-5, with a weak D call TRBD1 (5 bases). This receptor was taken from a woman between 40 and 50 years old who had been exposed to COVID-19. CDR3 nucleotide sequence: TGTGCCAGTACGACCGGGGGAAGCAATCAGCCCCAGCATTTT. It encodes CASTTGGSNQPQHF.